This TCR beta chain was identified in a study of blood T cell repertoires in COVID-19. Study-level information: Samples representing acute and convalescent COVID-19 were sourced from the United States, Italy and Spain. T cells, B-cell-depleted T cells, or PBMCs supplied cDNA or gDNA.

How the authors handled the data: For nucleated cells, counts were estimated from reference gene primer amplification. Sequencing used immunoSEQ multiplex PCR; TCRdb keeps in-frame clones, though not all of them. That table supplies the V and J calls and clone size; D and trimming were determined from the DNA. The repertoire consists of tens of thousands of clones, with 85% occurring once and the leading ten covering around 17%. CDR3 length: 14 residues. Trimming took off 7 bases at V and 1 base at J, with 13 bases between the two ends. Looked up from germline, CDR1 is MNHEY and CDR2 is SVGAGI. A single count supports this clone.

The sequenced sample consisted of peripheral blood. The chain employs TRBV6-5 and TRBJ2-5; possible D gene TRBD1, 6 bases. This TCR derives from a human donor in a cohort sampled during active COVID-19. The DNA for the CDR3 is TGTGCCAGCAAAATCCGACAGGTCCAAGAGACCCAGTACTTC. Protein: CASKIRQVQETQYF.